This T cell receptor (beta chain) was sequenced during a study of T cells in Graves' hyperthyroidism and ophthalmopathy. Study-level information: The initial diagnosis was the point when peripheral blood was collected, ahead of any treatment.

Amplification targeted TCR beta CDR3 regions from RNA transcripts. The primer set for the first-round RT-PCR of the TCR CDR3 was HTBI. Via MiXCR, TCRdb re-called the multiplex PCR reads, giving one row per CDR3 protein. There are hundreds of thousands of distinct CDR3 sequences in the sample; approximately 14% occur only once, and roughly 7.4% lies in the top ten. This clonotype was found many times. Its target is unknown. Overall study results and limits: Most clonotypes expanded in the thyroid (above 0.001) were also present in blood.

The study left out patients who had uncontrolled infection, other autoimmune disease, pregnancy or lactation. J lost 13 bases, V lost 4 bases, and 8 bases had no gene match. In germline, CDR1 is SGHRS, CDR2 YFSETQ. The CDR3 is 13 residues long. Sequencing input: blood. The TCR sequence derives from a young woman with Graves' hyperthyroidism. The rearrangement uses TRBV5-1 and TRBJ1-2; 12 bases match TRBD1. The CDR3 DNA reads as TGCGCCAGCAGCCCCGGGACAGGGGGCTGGGGCACCTTC. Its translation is CASSPGTGGWGTF. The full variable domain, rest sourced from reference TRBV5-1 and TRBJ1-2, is KAGVTQTPRYLIKTRGQQVTLSCSPISGHRSVSWYQQTPGQGLQFLFEYFSETQRNKGNFPGRFSGRQFSNSRSEMNVSTLELGDSALYLCASSPGTGGWGTFGSGTRLTVV.